Listed here are 5 T cell receptor beta chains from one sample, sequenced in a study of blood T cells in healthy people across ages. Alongside a J-beta primer mix, a sample-barcoded 5' primer served in a second PCR lasting 7 to 11 cycles. TCRdb re-called the 5' RACE reads through MiXCR, storing one row per CDR3 protein. The sample includes roughly 1.6 million distinct CDR3 sequences, roughly 32% seen only once; the top ten take over 9%. Input material: blood. The receptors here all came from a woman aged 25 to 39 in good health.

Points on this clonotype: At one end the junction does not follow the germline gene, possibly because of a read error. Here the CDR3 DNA reads TGCGCCAGCAGTCAAGGAACCCAGGGTCGCACTGAAGCTTTCTTT. Translating gives CASSQGTQGRTEAFF. The gene calls are TRBV4-1 and TRBJ1-1, with a weak D call TRBD1 (5 bases). This CDR3 contains 15 residues. From germline, CDR1 is MGHRA and CDR2 YSYEKL.

This sequence joins TRBV29-1 and TRBJ1-4, with 9 bases that match TRBD1. CDR1 and CDR2 (germline): SQVTM, ANQGSEA. V lost 7 bases and J lost 3; bases outside the gene matches: 6. The CDR3 loop spans 14 amino acids. The CDR3 coding sequence is TGCAGCGCTGGGGGACAGGGAGCTAATGAAAAACTGTTTTTT. Translation gives CSAGGQGANEKLFF.

J is TRBJ2-7 and V is TRBV20-1, with D hard to call. Germline V CDR1 and CDR2: DFQATT, SNEGSKA (reference sequence). This CDR3 spans 14 amino acids. V lost 4 bases, J lost 5 bases, and 18 bases lay in between. The CDR3 sequence is CSAIGSSYPDEQYF. The DNA for the CDR3 is TGCAGTGCTATCGGTAGCAGCTATCCCGACGAGCAGTACTTC.

The chain employs TRBV7-9 and TRBJ2-7; D might be TRBD2 (6 bases). Trimming took 3 bases from V and 2 from J, leaving 11 bases between them. The CDR3 has 14 residues. Germline-derived CDR1 and CDR2 are SEHNR and FQNEAQ (reference sequence). In nucleotides, the CDR3 is TGTGCCAGCAGCTTCCATGGCGGGACCTACGAGCAGTACTTC. Encoded protein: CASSFHGGTYEQYF.

The chain is built from TRBV12-3 or TRBV12-4 and TRBJ2-5; TRBD2 matches 7 bases. The CDR3 length is 15 residues. J lost 5 bases, V lost 4 bases, and 10 bases had no gene match. CDR3 in DNA: TGTGCCAGCAGTTCCGGACTAGTGGGGAGTGAGACCCAGTACTTC. It is translated as CASSSGLVGSETQYF.